This paragraph reports one TCR beta chain. Its matching antigen is unknown. The sample comes from a study of T cell responses to AZD1222 COVID-19 vaccine. Study-wide points: Among spike-specific TCRs, nearly half reportedly target unmutated variant regions. The donor cohort was predominantly white British with a female majority, and clonal diversity may have been underestimated. After two AZD1222 doses, spike-specific TCR breadth and depth rose versus day 0. The number of AZD1222 recipients seropositive at baseline was only five or six.

Repertoires were generated with immunoSEQ multiplex PCR, while TCRdb's copy carries only in-frame clones and drops some. The sample includes just over 80,000 clones, 85% to 90% of them seen just once. Trimming shortened V by 4 bases and J by 3 bases, and 15 bases separated the two germline ends. CDR1 is MGHRA and CDR2 is YSYEKL in the germline V gene. The CDR3 sequence is 15 residues long. Source: peripheral blood, taken on day 0 of AZD1222 vaccination. The chain uses TRBV4-1 and TRBJ1-2; D is ambiguous. This clonotype was sampled from an adult in good health. The CDR3 spells CASSPTPQVYYGYTF. CDR3 DNA sequence: TGCGCCAGCAGCCCAACCCCCCAGGTGTACTATGGCTACACCTTC.